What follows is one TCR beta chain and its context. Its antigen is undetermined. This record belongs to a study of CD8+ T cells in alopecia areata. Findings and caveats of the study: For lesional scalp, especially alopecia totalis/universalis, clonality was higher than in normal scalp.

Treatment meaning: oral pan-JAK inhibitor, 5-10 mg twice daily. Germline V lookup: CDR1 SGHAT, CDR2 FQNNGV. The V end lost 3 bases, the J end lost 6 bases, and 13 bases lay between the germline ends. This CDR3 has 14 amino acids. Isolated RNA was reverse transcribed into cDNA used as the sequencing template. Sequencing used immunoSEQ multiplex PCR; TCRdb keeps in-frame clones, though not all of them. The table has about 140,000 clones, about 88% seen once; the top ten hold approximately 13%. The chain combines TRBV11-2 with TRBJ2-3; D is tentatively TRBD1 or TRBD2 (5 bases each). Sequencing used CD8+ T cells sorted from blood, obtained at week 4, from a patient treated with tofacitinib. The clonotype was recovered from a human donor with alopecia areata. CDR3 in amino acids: CASSFHPEGDTQYF. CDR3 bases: TGTGCCAGCAGCTTCCATCCTGAGGGGGATACGCAGTATTTT. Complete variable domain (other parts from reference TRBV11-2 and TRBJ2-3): EAGVAQSPRYKIIEKRQSVAFWCNPISGHATLYWYQQILGQGPKLLIQFQNNGVVDDSQLPKDRFSAERLKGVDSTLKIQPAKLEDSAVYLCASSFHPEGDTQYFGPGTRLTVL.